This T cell receptor (beta chain) was captured by sequencing in a study of response to subunit inactivated influenza vaccine. Broader study findings: Authors suggested each seasonal flu vaccination may recruit only limited numbers of new T cells.

The V and J ends lost 1 base and 1 base respectively, with 17 bases between them. This CDR3 has 17 amino acids. Germline values: CDR1 SGHRS, CDR2 YFSETQ. One entry per CDR3 protein, called by TCRdb with MiXCR from the RT-PCR reads. The table has roughly 630,000 distinct CDR3 sequences, around 15% seen once. Ten or more counts support this clonotype. The antigen remains undetermined. The V and J genes are TRBV5-1 and TRBJ2-5, with a weak D call TRBD1 (6 bases). The source of this sequence is a man aged 50 or older who received an inactivated influenza vaccine. The specimen comprised PBMCs from blood, sampled 14 days before vaccination. The CDR3 DNA reads TGCGCCAGCAGCTTGAGGGTCGACAGGCAATCCCAAGAGACCCAGTACTTC. This codes for CASSLRVDRQSQETQYF.